Listed here are 20 T cell receptor beta chains from one sample, sequenced in a study of a mutant IDH1 vaccine in newly diagnosed glioma. Sequenced by immunoSEQ multiplex PCR; TCRdb stores in-frame clones only, minus some. The sample holds roughly 51,000 clones, 86% seen once. Time point of the sample: baseline, week 1 (first vaccination visit). Treatment described: pre-vaccination baseline after standard-of-care therapy. Sample: PBMCs, taken from a glioma patient treated with radiotherapy, temozolomide or both. Receptors were obtained from a man in his forties or fifties with glioma.

The rearrangement uses TRBV15 and TRBJ1-2, with D possibly matching TRBD1 (5 bases). V dropped 4 bases and J dropped 7 bases, with 13 bases sitting between them. This CDR3 comprises 13 residues. Germline values: CDR1 LNHNV, CDR2 YYDKDF (reference sequence). DNA for the CDR3: TGTGCCACCAGCAAGCAGGGTTCAAGTGGCTACACCTTC. This sequence encodes CATSKQGSSGYTF.

The rearrangement uses TRBV6-1 and TRBJ1-2; unclear D gene. Germline CDR1 reads MNHNS; CDR2 reads SASEGT. V was clipped by 0 bases and J by 5 bases, with 10 bases between them. This CDR3 has 14 amino acids. The CDR3 DNA reads TGTGCCAGCAGTGAAGCAGCAGGAGGTTATGGCTACACCTTC. Amino acid sequence: CASSEAAGGYGYTF.

This clone was seen only a few times. This chain connects TRBV7-3 to TRBJ1-2; the match to TRBD1 covers 9 bases. Germline CDR1 SGHTA, CDR2 FQGTGA. The CDR3 consists of 13 residues. V trimming: 4 bases; J trimming: 8 bases; junction bases outside the gene matches: 5. This chain's CDR3 is CASSSGTGSGYTF. DNA of the CDR3: TGTGCCAGCAGCTCCGGGACAGGGAGCGGCTACACCTTC.

CDR3 region: CASSTTSQGHEQFF. Written as DNA, the CDR3 is TGTGCCAGCAGCACGACTAGTCAGGGTCATGAGCAGTTCTTC. The chain employs TRBV14 and TRBJ2-1; tentatively, D is TRBD2 (6 bases). Looked up from germline, CDR1 is SGHDN and CDR2 is FVKESK. Trimming left V 5 bases short and J 8 bases short, with 16 bases between. The CDR3 loop spans 14 amino acids. Together with reference TRBV14 and TRBJ2-1, the CDR3 gives the full variable domain: EAGVTQFPSHSVIEKGQTVTLRCDPISGHDNLYWYRRVMGKEIKFLLHFVKESKQDESGMPNNRFLAERTGGTYSTLKVQPAELEDSGVYFCASSTTSQGHEQFFGPGTRLTVL.

The chain is built from TRBV11-3 and TRBJ1-1; D gene unclear. Germline V CDR1 and CDR2: SGHNT, YENEEA. Trimming removed 3 bases from V and 0 bases from J, with 11 bases in between. CDR3 length: 15 residues. The CDR3 here is CASSFKHFMNTEAFF. The CDR3 DNA follows: TGTGCCAGCAGCTTTAAGCATTTTATGAACACTGAAGCTTTCTTT.

V and J are TRBV7-2 and TRBJ2-5; D possibly uses TRBD1 or TRBD2 (6 bases each). From germline, CDR1 is SGHTA and CDR2 FQGNSA. V lost 8 bases and J lost 4, with 20 bases in between. This CDR3 is 15 amino acids long. CDR3 region: CASDPRGWRGETQYF. CDR3 DNA: TGTGCCAGCGATCCTAGGGGGTGGAGGGGAGAGACCCAGTACTTC.

This rearrangement joins TRBV12-5 to TRBJ1-3, with D maybe TRBD1 (5 bases). The CDR3 totals 15 residues. The germline CDR1 and CDR2 sequences are LGHNT and FRNRAP. V lost 6 bases, J lost 0 bases, and 12 bases lay in between. In DNA, the CDR3 is TGTGCTAGTGGGGCAGGGCAGAGCTCTGGAAACACCATATATTTT. It is translated as CASGAGQSSGNTIYF.

The chain is built from TRBV30 and TRBJ2-7; no definite D call. V was trimmed by 0 bases and J by 5 bases, leaving 11 bases between them. The germline V gene encodes CDR1 GTSNPN and CDR2 SVGIG (reference sequence). CDR3 length: 13 residues. The CDR3 protein is CAWSVRVGHEQYF. CDR3 coding DNA: TGTGCCTGGAGTGTACGAGTGGGCCACGAGCAGTACTTC.

The rearrangement joins TRBV4-1 to TRBJ1-5; perhaps TRBD1 as D (5 bases). The CDR3 length is 16 residues. V lost 1 base to trimming and J lost 4 bases, with 14 bases between them. From germline, CDR1 is MGHRA and CDR2 YSYEKL. CDR3 protein: CASSQVDGHSNQPQHF. Written as DNA, the CDR3 is TGCGCCAGCAGCCAAGTCGATGGACACTCTAATCAGCCCCAGCATTTT.

The chain has TRBV2 and TRBJ1-1; D remains ambiguous. V shed 8 bases and J shed 0 bases, with 13 bases lying between them. CDR1 SNHLY and CDR2 FYNNEI come from the germline V gene. The CDR3 totals 14 residues. The CDR3 is CASSSGRLNTEAFF. In nucleotides, the CDR3 is TGTGCCAGCTCCAGCGGCAGGCTGAACACTGAAGCTTTCTTT.

This clone was seen only once. This rearrangement joins TRBV21-1 to TRBJ2-4; TRBD1 is the table's D call and was not checked against the DNA. TRBV21-1 is shown as a pseudogene. The CDR3 sequence is 15 residues long. CDR3 in amino acids: CASSKAWPSGYIQYF. The DNA for the CDR3 is TGTGCCAGCAGCAAAGCTTGGCCTTCAGGGTACATTCAGTACTTC.

Here the CDR3 DNA reads TGTGCCAGCAGCTTAGAGGAGGTCCAAGAGACCCAGTACTTC. It is translated as CASSLEEVQETQYF. V is TRBV7-8 and J is TRBJ2-5; D may be TRBD2 (5 bases). The CDR3 runs 14 residues. Germline V gene sequence: CDR1 SGHVS, CDR2 FQNEAQ. Trimming removed 1 base from V and 1 base from J, with 7 bases in between. The full variable domain, rest sourced from reference TRBV7-8 and TRBJ2-5, is GAGVSQSPRYKVAKRGQDVALRCDPISGHVSLFWYQQALGQGPEFLTYFQNEAQLDKSGLPSDRFFAERPEGSVSTLKIQRTQQEDSAVYLCASSLEEVQETQYFGPGTRLLVL.

The sample holds a few counts of this clone. This chain connects TRBV15 to TRBJ1-2; D is uncertain. V shed 2 bases and J shed 8 bases, with 12 bases lying between them. The length of the CDR3 is 13 residues. Germline CDR1 is LNHNV and CDR2 is YYDKDF (reference sequence). CDR3 in amino acids: CATSRRPARGYTF. As DNA, the CDR3 is TGTGCCACCAGCAGACGGCCGGCACGCGGCTACACCTTC.

V is TRBV27 and J is TRBJ2-5; 10 bases map to TRBD2. Germline loops: CDR1 MNHEY, CDR2 SMNVEV (reference sequence). The V gene end was trimmed by 5 bases and the J gene end by 2 bases; junction bases not matched to a gene: 5. The CDR3 runs 15 residues. CDR3 DNA sequence: TGTGCCAGCAGTAACCCAGCGGGAGGGCAAGAGACCCAGTACTTC. It encodes CASSNPAGGQETQYF.

This chain links TRBV15 with TRBJ1-5; D gene unclear. The CDR3 has 12 amino acids. The V end was cut by 0 bases, the J end by 12 bases, with 9 bases between. Germline V CDR1 and CDR2: LNHNV, YYDKDF (reference sequence). DNA for the CDR3: TGTGCCACCAGCAGAGATAGCGGACGCCAGCATTTT. It codes for CATSRDSGRQHF.

The rearrangement links TRBV9 to TRBJ2-4; 14 bases fit TRBD2. The CDR3 has 19 amino acids. Germline loops: CDR1 SGDLS, CDR2 YYNGEE. V trimming: 0 bases; J trimming: 0 bases; junction bases outside the gene matches: 5. The DNA for the CDR3 is TGTGCCAGCAGCGTAGACGGACTAGCGGGAGGCCCAGCCAAAAACATTCAGTACTTC. Residues: CASSVDGLAGGPAKNIQYF. Using reference TRBV9 and TRBJ2-4 for the parts outside the CDR3, the full variable domain is DSGVTQTPKHLITATGQRVTLRCSPRSGDLSVYWYQQSLDQGLQFLIQYYNGEERAKGNILERFSAQQFPDLHSELNLSSLELGDSALYFCASSVDGLAGGPAKNIQYFGAGTRLSVL.

The chain has TRBV27 and TRBJ1-1; a possible D gene is TRBD1 (5 bases). V lost 6 bases to trimming and J lost 11 bases, with 19 bases between them. Germline loops: CDR1 MNHEY, CDR2 SMNVEV (reference sequence). The CDR3 has 13 residues. The CDR3 coding sequence is TGTGCCAGCAGCCTTACAGTGGGGCGAATCGCTTTCTTT. Translation gives CASSLTVGRIAFF.

This sequence joins TRBV5-6 and TRBJ1-2; no firm D call. V was pared by 2 bases and J by 7 bases, with 15 bases between. Per the germline V gene, CDR1 is SGHDT and CDR2 is YYEEEE. CDR3 length: 14 amino acids. CDR3 bases: TGTGCCAGCAGCTTAGGAGGTTCACTTATTGGCTACACCTTC. Its translation: CASSLGGSLIGYTF.

The V and J genes are TRBV7-2 and TRBJ2-7, with D maybe TRBD2 (6 bases). V was clipped by 3 bases and J by 5 bases, with 14 bases between them. Germline CDR1 reads SGHTA; CDR2 reads FQGNSA. The CDR3 runs to 14 residues. CDR3 coding DNA: TGTGCCAGCAGCTTGGAGGGGTTGAAGAACGAGCAGTACTTC. Encoded protein: CASSLEGLKNEQYF.

This chain joins TRBV18 and TRBJ2-3; TRBD1 is a possible D gene (5 bases). The germline CDR1 and CDR2 sequences are KGHSH and LQKENI. This CDR3 is 13 amino acids long. Trimming removed 3 bases at V and 4 bases at J, with 8 bases between. This chain's CDR3 is CASSPTGPDTQYF. The CDR3 coding sequence is TGTGCCAGCTCACCTACAGGCCCAGATACGCAGTATTTT.